This T cell receptor (beta chain) originates from a study of blood T cell repertoires in COVID-19. Study at large: Both acute and convalescent COVID-19 samples were obtained from the United States, Italy and Spain. Nucleic acid was either cDNA or gDNA, and it came from T cells, B-cell-depleted T cells, or PBMCs.

The authors' processing: Estimation of nucleated cell counts was performed using reference gene primer amplification. The table came from immunoSEQ multiplex PCR; TCRdb's copy has only in-frame clones and leaves some out. V, J and clone size derive from that table, while D and trimming were established from the DNA sequence. The table records 200,000 to 250,000 clones, about nine tenths of them present only once. The germline V and J ends were trimmed by 0 bases and 3 bases, with 3 bases remaining between them. The CDR3 runs 12 residues. Germline CDR1 is SGHAT and CDR2 is FQNNGV. The clonotype originates from a man aged 55 to 70 who had recovered from COVID-19. Material: peripheral blood. This chain uses TRBV11-2 with TRBJ2-7; D is undetermined. The CDR3 DNA reads as TGTGCCAGCAGCTTAGAATACTACGAGCAGTACTTC. This codes for CASSLEYYEQYF.